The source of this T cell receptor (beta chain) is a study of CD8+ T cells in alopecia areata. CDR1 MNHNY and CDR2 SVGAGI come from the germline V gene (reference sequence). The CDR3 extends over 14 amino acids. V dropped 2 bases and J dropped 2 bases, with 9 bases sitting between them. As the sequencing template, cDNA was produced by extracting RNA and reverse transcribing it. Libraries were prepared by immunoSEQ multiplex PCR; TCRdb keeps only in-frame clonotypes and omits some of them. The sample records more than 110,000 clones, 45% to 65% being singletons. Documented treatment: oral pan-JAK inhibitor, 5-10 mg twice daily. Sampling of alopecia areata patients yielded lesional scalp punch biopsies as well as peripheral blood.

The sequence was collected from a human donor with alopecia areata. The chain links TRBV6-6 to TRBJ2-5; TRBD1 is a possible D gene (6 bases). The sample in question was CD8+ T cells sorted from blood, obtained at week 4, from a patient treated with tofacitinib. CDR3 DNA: TGTGCCAGCAGTTACACAGGGTTACAAGAGACCCAGTACTTC. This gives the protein CASSYTGLQETQYF.